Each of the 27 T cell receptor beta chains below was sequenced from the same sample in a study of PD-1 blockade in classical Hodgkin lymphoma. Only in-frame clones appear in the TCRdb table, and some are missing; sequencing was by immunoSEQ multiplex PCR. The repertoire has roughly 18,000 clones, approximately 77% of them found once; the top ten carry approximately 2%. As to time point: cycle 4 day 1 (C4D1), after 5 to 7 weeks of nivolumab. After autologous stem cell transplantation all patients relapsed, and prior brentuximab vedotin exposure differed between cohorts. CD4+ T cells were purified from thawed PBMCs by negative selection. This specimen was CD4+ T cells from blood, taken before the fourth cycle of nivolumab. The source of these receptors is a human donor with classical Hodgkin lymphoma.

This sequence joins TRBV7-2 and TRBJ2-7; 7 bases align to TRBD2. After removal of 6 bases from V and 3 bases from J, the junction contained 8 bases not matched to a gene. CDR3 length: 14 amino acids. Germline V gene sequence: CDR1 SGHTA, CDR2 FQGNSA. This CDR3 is CASSRRDYSYEQYF. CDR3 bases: TGTGCCAGCAGTCGAAGGGACTACAGCTACGAGCAGTACTTC.

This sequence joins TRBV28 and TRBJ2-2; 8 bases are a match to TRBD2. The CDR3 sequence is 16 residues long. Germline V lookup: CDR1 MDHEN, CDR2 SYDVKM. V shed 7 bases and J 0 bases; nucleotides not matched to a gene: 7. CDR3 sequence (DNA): TGTGCCAGCAATTTCGGCGGGGGGTCGAACACCGGGGAGCTGTTTTTT. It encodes CASNFGGGSNTGELFF.

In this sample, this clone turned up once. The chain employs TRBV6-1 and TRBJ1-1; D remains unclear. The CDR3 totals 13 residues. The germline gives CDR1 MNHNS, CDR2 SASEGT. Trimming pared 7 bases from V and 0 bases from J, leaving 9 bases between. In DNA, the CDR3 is TGTGCCAGCAAATTTGGAATGAACACTGAAGCTTTCTTT. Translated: CASKFGMNTEAFF.

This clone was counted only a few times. The CDR3 nucleotides read TGTGCCAGCAGTGCCCCGACAGGGGGCATCGCTGAAGCTTTCTTT. Protein: CASSAPTGGIAEAFF. The rearrangement uses TRBV25-1 and TRBJ1-1; 10 bases match TRBD1. Germline V gene data show CDR1 as MGHDK and CDR2 as SYGVNS. The J segment lost 6 bases and the V segment lost 4 bases, leaving 8 bases of the junction unmatched. The CDR3 is 15 residues long.

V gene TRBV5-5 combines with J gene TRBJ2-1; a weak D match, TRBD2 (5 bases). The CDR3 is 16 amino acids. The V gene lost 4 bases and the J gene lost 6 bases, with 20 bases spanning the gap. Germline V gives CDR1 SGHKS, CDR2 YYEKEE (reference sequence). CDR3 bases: TGTGCCAGCAGCATGCCGGGAAGCCAAAAGGGCAATGAGCAGTTCTTC. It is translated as CASSMPGSQKGNEQFF.

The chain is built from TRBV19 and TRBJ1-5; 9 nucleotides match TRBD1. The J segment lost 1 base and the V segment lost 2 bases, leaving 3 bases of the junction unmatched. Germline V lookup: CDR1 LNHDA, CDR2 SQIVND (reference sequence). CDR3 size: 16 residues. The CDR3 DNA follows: TGTGCCAGTAGTATACCGGGGACAGGGAGCAATCAGCCCCAGCATTTT. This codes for CASSIPGTGSNQPQHF. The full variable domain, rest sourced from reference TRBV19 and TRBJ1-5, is DGGITQSPKYLFRKEGQNVTLSCEQNLNHDAMYWYRQDPGQGLRLIYYSQIVNDFQKGDIAEGYSVSREKKESFPLTVTSAQKNPTAFYLCASSIPGTGSNQPQHFGDGTRLSIL.

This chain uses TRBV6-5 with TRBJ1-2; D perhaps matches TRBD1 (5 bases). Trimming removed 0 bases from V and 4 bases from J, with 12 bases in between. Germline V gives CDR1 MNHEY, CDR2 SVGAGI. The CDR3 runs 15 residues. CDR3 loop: CASSYSGASPYGYTF. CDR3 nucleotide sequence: TGTGCCAGCAGTTACTCAGGGGCATCCCCCTATGGCTACACCTTC.

The CDR3: CASSLQGAGTDTQYF. CDR3 nucleotide sequence: TGTGCCAGCAGTCTACAGGGCGCAGGCACAGATACGCAGTATTTT. V is TRBV28 and J is TRBJ2-3; D might be TRBD1 (6 bases). The ends were cut back, 5 bases at V and 1 base at J, with 13 bases in the middle. The CDR3 has 15 residues. Germline V gene data show CDR1 as MDHEN and CDR2 as SYDVKM.

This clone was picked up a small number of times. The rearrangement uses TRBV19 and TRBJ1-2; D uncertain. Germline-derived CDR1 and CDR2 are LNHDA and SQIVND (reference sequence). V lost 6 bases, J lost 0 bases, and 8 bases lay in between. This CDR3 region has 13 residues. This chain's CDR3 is CASSFLANYGYTF. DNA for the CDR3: TGTGCCAGTAGCTTCCTAGCTAACTATGGCTACACCTTC.

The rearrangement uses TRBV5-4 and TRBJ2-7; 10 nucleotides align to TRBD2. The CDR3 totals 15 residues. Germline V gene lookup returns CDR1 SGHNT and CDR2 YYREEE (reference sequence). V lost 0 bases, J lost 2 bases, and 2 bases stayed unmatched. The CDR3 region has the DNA TGTGCCAGCAGCTTGGGTCTAGCGGGAGCCTACGAGCAGTACTTC. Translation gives CASSLGLAGAYEQYF. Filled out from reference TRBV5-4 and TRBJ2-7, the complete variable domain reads ETGVTQSPTHLIKTRGQQVTLRCSSQSGHNTVSWYQQALGQGPQFIFQYYREEENGRGNFPPRFSGLQFPNYSSELNVNALELDDSALYLCASSLGLAGAYEQYFGPGTRLTVT.

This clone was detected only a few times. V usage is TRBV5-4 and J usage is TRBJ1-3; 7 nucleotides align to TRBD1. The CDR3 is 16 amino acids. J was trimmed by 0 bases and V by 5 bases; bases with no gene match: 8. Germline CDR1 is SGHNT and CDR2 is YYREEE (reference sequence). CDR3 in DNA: TGTGCCAGCAGTCAAACGGGACAGAGCTCTGGAAACACCATATATTTT. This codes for CASSQTGQSSGNTIYF.

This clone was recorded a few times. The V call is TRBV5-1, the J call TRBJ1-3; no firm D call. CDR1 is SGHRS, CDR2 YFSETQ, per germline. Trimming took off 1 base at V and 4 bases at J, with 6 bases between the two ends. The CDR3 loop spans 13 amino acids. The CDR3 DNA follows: TGCGCCAGCAGCTTGTTTTCAGGAAACACCATATATTTT. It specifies CASSLFSGNTIYF.

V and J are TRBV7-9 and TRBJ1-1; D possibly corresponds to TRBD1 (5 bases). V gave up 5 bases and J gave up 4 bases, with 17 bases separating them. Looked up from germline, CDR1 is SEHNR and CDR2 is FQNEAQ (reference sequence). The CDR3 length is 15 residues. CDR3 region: CASSLPAGGATEAFF. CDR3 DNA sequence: TGTGCCAGCAGCCTCCCCGCTGGGGGAGCCACTGAAGCTTTCTTT.

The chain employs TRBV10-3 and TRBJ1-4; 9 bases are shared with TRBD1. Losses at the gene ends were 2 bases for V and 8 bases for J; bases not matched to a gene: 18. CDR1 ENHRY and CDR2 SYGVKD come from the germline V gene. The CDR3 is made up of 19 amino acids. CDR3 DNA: TGTGCCATCAGTGAGGCTAGGGGTACCCCCGGGACAGGGAGAGAAAAACTGTTTTTT. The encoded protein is CAISEARGTPGTGREKLFF.

The CDR3, as DNA: TGCGCCAGCAGCTTGGACCCCCGGCGTTTGCAAGAGACCCAGTACTTC. Protein: CASSLDPRRLQETQYF. V gene TRBV5-1 combines with J gene TRBJ2-5, with D unresolved. Germline V CDR1 and CDR2: SGHRS, YFSETQ. Trimming left V 0 bases short and J 2 bases short, with 14 bases between. CDR3 length: 16 amino acids. Combining the CDR3 with reference TRBV5-1 and TRBJ2-5 gives the whole variable domain KAGVTQTPRYLIKTRGQQVTLSCSPISGHRSVSWYQQTPGQGLQFLFEYFSETQRNKGNFPGRFSGRQFSNSRSEMNVSTLELGDSALYLCASSLDPRRLQETQYFGPGTRLLVL.

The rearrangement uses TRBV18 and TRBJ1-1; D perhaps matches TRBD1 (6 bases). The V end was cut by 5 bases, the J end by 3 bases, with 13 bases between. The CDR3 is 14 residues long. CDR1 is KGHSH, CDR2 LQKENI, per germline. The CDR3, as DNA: TGTGCCAGCTCATTTACAGGGTGGTACACTGAAGCTTTCTTT. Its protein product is CASSFTGWYTEAFF.

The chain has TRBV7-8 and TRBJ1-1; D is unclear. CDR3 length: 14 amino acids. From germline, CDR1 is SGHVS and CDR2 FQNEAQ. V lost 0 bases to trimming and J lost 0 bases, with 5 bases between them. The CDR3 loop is CASSLAGMNTEAFF. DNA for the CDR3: TGTGCCAGCAGCTTAGCGGGGATGAACACTGAAGCTTTCTTT.

This chain's CDR3 is CATRTGRGNYNEQFF. In nucleotides, the CDR3 is TGTGCCACGCGGACGGGAAGGGGGAACTACAATGAGCAGTTCTTC. The rearrangement joins TRBV19 to TRBJ2-1; a weak D match, TRBD1 (6 bases). V lost 10 bases and J lost 3, with 19 bases in between. CDR1 and CDR2 from the germline V gene are LNHDA and SQIVND (reference sequence). The CDR3 totals 15 residues.

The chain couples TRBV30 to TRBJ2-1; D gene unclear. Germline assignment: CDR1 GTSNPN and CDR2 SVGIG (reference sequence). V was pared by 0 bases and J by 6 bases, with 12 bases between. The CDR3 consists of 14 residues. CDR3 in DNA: TGTGCCTGGAGTGTAGGTCTGGTGGTCAATGAGCAGTTCTTC. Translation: CAWSVGLVVNEQFF.

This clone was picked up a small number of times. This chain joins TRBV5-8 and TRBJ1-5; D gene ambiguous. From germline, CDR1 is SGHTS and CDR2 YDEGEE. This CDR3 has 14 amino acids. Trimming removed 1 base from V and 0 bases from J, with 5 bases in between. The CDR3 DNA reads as TGTGCCAGCAGCTTGCACGATAGCAATCAGCCCCAGCATTTT. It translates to CASSLHDSNQPQHF.

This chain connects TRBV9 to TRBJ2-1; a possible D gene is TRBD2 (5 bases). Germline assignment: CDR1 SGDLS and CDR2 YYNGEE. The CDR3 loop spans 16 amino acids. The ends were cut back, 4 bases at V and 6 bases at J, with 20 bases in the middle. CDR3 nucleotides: TGTGCCAGCAGCTCCACGGACTGGGGATGGGGCAATGAGCAGTTCTTC. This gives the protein CASSSTDWGWGNEQFF.

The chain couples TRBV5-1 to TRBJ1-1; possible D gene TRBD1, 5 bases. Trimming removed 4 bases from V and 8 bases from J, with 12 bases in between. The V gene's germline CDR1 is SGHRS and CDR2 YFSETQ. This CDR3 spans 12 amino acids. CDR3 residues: CASSVYRGEAFF. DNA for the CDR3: TGCGCCAGCAGCGTATACCGGGGCGAAGCTTTCTTT.

CDR3 nucleotides: TGTGCCAGCAGCCAAATGGGGGCGGACAGGGCGAAAGCTTTCTTT. Translation: CASSQMGADRAKAFF. The chain links TRBV4-2 to TRBJ1-1, with 8 bases identical to TRBD1. The CDR3 runs 15 residues. CDR1 is LGHNA and CDR2 is YNFKEQ in the germline V gene. Trimming took 2 bases from V and 9 from J; bases not matched to a gene: 11.

The CDR3: CASSLLGGPYNEQFF. The CDR3 nucleotides are TGTGCCAGCAGCTTGTTGGGGGGCCCCTACAATGAGCAGTTCTTC. V usage is TRBV7-2 and J usage is TRBJ2-1; D is possibly TRBD1 or TRBD2 (6 bases each). In germline, CDR1 is SGHTA, CDR2 FQGNSA. Trimming shortened V by 3 bases and J by 2 bases, and 11 bases separated the two germline ends. This CDR3 is built from 15 residues. The full variable domain, rest sourced from reference TRBV7-2 and TRBJ2-1, is GAGVSQSPSNKVTEKGKDVELRCDPISGHTALYWYRQSLGQGLEFLIYFQGNSAPDKSGLPSDRFSAERTGGSVSTLTIQRTQQEDSAVYLCASSLLGGPYNEQFFGPGTRLTVL.

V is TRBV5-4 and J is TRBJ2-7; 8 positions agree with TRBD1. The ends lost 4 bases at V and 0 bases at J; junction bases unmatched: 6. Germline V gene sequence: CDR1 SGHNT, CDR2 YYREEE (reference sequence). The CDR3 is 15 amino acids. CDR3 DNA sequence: TGTGCCAGCAGCCCCGGACAGGGTCACTCCTACGAGCAGTACTTC. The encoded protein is CASSPGQGHSYEQYF.

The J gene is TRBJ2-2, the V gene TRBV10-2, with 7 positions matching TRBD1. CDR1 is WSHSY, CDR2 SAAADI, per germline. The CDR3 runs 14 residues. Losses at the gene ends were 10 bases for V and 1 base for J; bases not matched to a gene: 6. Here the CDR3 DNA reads TGCGCCACCTGGACAGGATTGAACACCGGGGAGCTGTTTTTT. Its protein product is CATWTGLNTGELFF.

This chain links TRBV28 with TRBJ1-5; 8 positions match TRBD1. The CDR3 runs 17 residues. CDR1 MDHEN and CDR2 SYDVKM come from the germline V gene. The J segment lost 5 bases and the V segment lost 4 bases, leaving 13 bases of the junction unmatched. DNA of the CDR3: TGTGCCAGCAGTTCGCCGCCTGGACAGGGTGATTATCAGCCCCAGCATTTT. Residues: CASSSPPGQGDYQPQHF.